This TCR beta chain was recorded in a study of OX40 agonist ivuxolimab in advanced cancers. About the research overall: While on treatment, patients had intravenous ivuxolimab at 0.01 to 10 mg/kg every 2 weeks. Aged roughly 20 to 79 with a mean of about 60 years, they were almost 85% male. Among those treated, three patients had partial responses, one with hepatocellular carcinoma and two with cutaneous melanoma.

Whole-study findings and limits: Both blood CD4+ and CD8+ T cells showed clonal growth by week 6 at 0.1 to 3.0 mg/kg.

The assay was immunoSEQ multiplex PCR, and TCRdb's table has in-frame clones only and misses some. This table has under 90,000 clones, approximately 90% appearing once. Details on this clone: What it binds is not known.

CDR1 is MNHNY and CDR2 is SVGAGI in the germline V gene (reference sequence). The ends were cut back, 5 bases at V and 2 bases at J, with 9 bases in the middle. There are 14 residues in the CDR3. V is TRBV6-6 and J is TRBJ2-2, with D possibly matching TRBD2 (5 bases). The source is an adult with an advanced solid tumor such as melanoma, head and neck, liver or kidney cancer. The specimen comprised CD4+ or CD8+ T cells sorted from blood, sampled in a trial of the OX40 agonist ivuxolimab. The CDR3 loop is CASSKSGNTGELFF. For the CDR3, the DNA is TGTGCCAGCAGTAAAAGCGGAAACACCGGGGAGCTGTTTTTT.